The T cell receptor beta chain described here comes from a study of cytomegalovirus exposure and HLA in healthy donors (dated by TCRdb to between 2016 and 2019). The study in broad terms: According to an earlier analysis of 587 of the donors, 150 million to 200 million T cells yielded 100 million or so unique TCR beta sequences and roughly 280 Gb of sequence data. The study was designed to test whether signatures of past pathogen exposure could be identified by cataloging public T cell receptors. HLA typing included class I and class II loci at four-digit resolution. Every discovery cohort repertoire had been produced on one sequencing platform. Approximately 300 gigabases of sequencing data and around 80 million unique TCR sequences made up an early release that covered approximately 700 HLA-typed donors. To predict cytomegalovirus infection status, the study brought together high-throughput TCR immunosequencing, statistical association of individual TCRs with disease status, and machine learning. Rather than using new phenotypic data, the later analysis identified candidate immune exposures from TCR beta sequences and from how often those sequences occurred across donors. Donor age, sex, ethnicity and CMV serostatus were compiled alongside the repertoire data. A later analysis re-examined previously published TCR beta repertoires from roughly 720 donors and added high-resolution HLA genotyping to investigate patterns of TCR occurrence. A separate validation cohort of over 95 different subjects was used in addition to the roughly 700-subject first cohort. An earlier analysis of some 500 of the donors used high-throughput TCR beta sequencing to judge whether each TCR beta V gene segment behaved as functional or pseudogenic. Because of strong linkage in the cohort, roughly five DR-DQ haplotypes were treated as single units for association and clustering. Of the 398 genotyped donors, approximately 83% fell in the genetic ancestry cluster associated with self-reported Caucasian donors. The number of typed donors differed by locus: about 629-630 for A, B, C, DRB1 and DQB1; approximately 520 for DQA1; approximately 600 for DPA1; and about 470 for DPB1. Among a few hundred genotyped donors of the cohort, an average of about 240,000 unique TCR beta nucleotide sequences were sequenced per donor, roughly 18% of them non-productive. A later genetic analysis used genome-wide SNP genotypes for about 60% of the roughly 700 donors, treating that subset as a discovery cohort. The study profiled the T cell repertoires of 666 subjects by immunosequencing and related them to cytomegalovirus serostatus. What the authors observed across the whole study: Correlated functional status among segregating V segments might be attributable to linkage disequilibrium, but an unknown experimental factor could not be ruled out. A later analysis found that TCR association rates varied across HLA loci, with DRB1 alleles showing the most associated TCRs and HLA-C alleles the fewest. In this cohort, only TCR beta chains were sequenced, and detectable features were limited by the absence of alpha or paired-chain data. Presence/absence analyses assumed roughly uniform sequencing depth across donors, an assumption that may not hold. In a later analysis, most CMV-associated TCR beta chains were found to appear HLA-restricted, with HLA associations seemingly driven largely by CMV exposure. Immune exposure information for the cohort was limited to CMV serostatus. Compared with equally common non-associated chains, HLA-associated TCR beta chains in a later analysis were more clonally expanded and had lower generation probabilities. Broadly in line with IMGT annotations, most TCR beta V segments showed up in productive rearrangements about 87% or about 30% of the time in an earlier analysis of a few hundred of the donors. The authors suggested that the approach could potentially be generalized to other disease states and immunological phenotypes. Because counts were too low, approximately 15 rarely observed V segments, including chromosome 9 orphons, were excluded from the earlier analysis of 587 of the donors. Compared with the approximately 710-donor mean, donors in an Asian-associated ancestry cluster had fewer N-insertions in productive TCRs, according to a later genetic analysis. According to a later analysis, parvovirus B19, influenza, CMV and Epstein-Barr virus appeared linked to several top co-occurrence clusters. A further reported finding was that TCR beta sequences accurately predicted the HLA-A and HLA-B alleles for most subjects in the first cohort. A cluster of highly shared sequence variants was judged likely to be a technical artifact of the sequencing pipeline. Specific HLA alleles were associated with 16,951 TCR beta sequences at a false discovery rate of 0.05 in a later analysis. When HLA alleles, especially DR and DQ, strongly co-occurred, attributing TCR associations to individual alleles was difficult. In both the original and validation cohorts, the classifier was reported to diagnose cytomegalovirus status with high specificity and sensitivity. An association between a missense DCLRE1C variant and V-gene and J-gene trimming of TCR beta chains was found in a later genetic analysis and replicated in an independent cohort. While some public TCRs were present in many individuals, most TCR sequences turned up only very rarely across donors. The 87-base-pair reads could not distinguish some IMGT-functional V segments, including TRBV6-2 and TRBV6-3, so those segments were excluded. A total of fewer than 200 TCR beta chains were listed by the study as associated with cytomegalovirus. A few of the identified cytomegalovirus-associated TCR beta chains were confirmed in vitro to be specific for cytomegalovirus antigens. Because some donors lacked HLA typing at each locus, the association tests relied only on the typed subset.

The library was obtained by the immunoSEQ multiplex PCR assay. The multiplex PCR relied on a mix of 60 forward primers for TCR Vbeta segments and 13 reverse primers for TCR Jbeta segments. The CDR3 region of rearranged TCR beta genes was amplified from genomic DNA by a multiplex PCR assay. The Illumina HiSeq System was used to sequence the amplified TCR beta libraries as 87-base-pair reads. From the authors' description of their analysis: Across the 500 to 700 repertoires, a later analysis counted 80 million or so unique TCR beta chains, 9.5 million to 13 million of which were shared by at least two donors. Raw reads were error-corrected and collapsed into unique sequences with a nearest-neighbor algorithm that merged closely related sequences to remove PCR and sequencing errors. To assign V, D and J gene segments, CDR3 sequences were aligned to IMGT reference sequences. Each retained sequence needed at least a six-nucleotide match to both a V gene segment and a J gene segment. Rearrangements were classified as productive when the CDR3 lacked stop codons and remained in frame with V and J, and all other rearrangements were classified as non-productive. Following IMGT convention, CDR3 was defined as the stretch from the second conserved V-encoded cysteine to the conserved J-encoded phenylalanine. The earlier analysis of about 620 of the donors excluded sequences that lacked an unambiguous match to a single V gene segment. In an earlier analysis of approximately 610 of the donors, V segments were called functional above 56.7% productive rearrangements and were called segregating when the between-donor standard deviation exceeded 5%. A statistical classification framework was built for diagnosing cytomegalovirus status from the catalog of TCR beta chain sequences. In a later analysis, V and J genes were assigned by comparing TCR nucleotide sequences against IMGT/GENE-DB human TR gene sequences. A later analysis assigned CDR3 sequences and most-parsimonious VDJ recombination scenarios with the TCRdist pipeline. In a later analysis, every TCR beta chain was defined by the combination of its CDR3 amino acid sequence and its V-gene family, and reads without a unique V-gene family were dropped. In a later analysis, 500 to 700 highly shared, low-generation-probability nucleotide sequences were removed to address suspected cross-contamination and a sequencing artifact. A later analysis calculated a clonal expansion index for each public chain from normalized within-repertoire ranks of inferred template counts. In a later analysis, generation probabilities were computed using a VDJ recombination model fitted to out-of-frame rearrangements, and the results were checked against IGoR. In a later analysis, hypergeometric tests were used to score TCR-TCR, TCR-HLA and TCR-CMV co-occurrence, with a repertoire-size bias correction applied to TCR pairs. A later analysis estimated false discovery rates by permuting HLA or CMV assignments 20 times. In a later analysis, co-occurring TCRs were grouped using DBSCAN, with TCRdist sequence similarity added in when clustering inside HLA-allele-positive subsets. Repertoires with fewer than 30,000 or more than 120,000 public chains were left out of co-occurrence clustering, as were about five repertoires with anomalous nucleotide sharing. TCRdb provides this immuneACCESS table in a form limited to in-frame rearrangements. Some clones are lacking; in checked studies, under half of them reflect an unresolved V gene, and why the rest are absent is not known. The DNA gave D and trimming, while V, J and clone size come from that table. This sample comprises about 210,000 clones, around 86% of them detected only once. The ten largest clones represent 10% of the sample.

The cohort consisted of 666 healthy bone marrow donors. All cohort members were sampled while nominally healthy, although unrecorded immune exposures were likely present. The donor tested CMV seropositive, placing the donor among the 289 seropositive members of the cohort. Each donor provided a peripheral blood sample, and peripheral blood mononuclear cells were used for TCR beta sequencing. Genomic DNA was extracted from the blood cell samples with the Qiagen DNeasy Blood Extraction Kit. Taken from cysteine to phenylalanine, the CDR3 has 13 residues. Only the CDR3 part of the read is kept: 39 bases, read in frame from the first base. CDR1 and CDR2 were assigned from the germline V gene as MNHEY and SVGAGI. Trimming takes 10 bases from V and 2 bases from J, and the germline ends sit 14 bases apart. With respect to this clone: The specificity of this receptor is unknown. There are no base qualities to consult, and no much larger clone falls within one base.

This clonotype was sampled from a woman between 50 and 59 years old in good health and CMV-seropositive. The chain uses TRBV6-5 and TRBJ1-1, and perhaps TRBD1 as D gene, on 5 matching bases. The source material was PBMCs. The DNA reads TGTGCCACCCGTATGCAGGGTAACACTGAAGCTTTCTTT. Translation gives CATRMQGNTEAFF.